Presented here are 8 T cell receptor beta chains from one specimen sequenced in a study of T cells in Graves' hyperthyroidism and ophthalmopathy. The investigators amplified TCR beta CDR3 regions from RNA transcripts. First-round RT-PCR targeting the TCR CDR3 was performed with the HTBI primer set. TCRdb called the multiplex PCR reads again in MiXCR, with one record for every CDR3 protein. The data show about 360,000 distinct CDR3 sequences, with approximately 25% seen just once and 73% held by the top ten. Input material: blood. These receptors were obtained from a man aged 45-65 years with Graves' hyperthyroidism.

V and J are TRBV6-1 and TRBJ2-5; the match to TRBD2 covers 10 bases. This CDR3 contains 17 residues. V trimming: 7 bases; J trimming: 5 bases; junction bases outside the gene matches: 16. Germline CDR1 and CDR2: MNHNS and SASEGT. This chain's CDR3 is CASTPFRTSGIGETQYF. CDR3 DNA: TGTGCCAGCACCCCATTTCGCACTAGCGGGATTGGTGAGACCCAGTACTTC.

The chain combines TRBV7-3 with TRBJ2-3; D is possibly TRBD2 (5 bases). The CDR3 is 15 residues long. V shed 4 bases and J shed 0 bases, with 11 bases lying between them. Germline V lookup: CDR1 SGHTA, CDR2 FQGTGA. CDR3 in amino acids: CASSSDSGSTDTQYF. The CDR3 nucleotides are TGTGCCAGCAGCTCAGACTCGGGGAGCACAGATACGCAGTATTTT.

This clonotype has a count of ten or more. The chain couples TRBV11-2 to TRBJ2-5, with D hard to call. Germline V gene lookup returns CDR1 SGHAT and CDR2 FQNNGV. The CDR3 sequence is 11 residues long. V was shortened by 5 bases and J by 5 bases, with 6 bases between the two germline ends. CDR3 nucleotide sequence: TGTGCCAGCAGCACCGGTGAGACCCAGTACTTC. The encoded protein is CASSTGETQYF.

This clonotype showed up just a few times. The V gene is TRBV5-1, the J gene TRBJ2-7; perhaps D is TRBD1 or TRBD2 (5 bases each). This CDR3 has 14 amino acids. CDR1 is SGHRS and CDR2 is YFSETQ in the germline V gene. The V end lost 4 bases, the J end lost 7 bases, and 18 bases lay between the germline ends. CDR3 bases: TGCGCCAGCAGCCGAGGGACGGGCTCCGCAGAGCAGTACTTC. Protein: CASSRGTGSAEQYF.

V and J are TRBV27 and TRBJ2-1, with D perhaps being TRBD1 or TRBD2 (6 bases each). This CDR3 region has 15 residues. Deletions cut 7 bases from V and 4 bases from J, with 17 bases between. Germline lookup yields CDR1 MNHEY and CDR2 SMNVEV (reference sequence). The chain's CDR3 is CASTLQGGRYNEQFF. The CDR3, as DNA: TGTGCCAGCACCCTACAGGGAGGCCGGTACAATGAGCAGTTCTTC.

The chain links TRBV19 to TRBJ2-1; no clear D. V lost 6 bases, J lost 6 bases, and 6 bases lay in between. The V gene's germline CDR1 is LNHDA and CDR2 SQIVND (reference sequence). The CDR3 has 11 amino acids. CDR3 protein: CASRTLNEQFF. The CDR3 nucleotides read TGTGCCAGTAGAACTCTCAATGAGCAGTTCTTC.

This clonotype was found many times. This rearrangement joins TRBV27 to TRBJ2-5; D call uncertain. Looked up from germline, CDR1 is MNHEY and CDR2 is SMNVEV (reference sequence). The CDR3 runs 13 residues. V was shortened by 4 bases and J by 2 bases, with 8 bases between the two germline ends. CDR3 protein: CASSSNQQETQYF. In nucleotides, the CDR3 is TGTGCCAGCAGTTCAAATCAACAAGAGACCCAGTACTTC.

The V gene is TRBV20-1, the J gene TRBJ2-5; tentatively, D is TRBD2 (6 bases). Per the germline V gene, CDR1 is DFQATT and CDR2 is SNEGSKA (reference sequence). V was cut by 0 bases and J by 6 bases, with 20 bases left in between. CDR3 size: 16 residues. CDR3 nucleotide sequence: TGCAGTGCTAGAGATTTGTCAGATAGCGGACGTAAGACCCAGTACTTC. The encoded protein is CSARDLSDSGRKTQYF.